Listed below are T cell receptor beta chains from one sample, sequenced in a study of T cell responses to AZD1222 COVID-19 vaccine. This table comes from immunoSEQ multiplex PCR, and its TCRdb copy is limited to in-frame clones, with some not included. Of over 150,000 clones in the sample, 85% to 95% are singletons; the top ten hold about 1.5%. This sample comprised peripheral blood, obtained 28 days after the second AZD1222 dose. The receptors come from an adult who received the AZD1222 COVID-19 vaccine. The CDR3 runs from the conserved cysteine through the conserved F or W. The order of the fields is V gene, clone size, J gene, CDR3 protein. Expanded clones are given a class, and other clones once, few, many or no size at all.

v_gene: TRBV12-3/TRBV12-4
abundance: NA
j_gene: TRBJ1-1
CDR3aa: CASSFRQGFRAFF

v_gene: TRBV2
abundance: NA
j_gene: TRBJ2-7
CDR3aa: CATQYSGCPYEQYF

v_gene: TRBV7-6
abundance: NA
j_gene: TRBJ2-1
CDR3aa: CASSPILAGGGEQFF

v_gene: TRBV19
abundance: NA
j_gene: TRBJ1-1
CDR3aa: CASSPTWTGGSNTEAFF

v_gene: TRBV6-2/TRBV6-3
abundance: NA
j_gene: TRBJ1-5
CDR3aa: CASSYSNREDQHF

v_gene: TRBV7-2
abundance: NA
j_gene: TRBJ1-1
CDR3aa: CASSVSNTEAFF

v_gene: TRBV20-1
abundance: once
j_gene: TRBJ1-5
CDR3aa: CSASPGASLNQPQHF

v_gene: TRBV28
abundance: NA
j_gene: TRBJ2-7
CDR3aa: CASGFYRNEQYF

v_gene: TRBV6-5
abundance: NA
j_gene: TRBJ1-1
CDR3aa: CASSYGGADTEAFF

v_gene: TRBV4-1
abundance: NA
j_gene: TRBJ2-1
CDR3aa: CASSQLRGRASSYNEQFF

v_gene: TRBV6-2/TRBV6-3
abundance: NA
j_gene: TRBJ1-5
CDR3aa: CASSPGQGNQPQHF

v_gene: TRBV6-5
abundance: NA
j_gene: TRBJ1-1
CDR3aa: CASSRTGASFRAFF

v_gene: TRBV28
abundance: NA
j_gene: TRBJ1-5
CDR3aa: CASSLGWGRHF

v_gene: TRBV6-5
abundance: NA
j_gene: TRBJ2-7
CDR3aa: CATRSGGANEQYF

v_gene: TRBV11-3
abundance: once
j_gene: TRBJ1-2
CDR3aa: CASRDGPSRYTF

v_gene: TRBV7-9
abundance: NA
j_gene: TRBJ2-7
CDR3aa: CASSPQGTYEQYF

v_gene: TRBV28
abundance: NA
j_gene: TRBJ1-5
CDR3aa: CASSLGLGSNQPQHF

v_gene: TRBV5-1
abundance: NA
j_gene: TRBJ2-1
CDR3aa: CASSLAKGLAGRVYEQFF

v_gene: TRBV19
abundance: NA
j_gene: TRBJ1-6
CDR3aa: CASRWTGVSSPLHF

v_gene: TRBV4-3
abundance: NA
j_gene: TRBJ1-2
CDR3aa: CASRQGGRGVGGYTF

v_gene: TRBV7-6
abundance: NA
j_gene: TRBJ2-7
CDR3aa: CASSLGQGAPYEQYF

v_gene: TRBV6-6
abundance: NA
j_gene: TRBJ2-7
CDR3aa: CASSYSETNTVQYF

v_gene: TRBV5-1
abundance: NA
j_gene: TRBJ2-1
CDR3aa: CASSLGAGEYEQFF

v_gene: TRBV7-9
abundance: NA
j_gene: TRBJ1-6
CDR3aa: CASSPTGSDSPLHF

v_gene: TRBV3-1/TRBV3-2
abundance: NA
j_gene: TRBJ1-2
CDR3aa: CASSQSYGYTF

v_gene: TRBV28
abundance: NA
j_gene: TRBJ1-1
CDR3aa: CASSPEEVNTEAFF

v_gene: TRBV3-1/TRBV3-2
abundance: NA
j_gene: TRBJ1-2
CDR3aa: CASSQSEASRIDGYTF

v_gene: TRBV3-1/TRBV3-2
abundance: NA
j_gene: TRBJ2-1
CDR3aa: CASSQEWVAGGYNEQFF

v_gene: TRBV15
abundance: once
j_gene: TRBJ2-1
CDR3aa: CATSRDPTGKNEQFF

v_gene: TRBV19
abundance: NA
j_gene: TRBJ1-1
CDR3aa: CASSPRGTGGLNTEAFF

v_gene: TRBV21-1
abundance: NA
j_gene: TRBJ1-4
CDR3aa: CASSNRGRLNEKLFF

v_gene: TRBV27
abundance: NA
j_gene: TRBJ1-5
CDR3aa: CASSFRKGEPQHF

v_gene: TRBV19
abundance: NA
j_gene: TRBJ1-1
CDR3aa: CASSIEPSTTEAFF

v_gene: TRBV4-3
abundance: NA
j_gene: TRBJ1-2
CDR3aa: CASSQDGQRGYTF

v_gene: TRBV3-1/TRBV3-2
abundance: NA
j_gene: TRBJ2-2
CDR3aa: CASSQESESSAGELFF

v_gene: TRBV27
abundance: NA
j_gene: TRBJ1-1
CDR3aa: CASSLRGSEAFF

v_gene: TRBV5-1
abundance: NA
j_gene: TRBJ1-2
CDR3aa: CASSLDPGPYGYTF

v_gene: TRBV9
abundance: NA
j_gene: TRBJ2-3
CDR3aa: CASSVVTRGKDTQYF

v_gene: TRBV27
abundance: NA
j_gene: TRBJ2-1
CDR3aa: CASSLFAGGDEQFF

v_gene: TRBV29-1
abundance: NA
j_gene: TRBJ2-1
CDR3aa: CSVAGGPLHEQFF

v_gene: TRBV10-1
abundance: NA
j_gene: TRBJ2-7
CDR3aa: CASSPGLAGREQYF

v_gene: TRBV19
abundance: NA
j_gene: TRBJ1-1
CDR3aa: CASRSVGLTEAFF

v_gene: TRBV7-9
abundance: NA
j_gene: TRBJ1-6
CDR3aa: CASSLAHGVGPLHF

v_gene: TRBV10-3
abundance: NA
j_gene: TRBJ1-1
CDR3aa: CAISGTGIEAFF

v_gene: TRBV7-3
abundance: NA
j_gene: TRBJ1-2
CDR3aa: CASSPDRGYGYTF

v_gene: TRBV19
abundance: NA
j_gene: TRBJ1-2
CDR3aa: CASKRDPDGYTF

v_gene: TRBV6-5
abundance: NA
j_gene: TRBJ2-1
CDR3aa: CASSSGRAYNEQFF

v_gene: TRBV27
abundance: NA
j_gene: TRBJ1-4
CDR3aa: CASSLQGVNEKLFF

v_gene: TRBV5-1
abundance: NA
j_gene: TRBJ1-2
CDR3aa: CASSPRFYGYTF

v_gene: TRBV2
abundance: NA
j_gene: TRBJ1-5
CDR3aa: CASSERTDYQPQHF

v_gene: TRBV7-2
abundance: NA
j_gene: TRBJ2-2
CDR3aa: CASSLGAGAIAGELFF

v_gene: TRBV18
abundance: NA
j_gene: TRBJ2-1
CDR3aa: CASSPRKTSGGATEQFF

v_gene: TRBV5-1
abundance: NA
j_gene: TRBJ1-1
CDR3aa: CASSLGRQTMNTEAFF

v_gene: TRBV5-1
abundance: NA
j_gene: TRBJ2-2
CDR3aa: CASSSSVTNTGELFF

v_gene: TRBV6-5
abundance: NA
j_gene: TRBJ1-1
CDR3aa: CASSPHLEQSEAFF

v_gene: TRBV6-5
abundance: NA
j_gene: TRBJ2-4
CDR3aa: CATDRTGSKNIQYF

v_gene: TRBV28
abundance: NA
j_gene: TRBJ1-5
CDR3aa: CASSLSGRRRKNQPQHF

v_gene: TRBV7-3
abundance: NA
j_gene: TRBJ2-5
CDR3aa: CASSVTGLETQYF

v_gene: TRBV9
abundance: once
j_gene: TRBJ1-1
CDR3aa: CASSYRGSDTEAFF

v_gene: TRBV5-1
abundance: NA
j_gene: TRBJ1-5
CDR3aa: CASSLAGVLNQPQHF